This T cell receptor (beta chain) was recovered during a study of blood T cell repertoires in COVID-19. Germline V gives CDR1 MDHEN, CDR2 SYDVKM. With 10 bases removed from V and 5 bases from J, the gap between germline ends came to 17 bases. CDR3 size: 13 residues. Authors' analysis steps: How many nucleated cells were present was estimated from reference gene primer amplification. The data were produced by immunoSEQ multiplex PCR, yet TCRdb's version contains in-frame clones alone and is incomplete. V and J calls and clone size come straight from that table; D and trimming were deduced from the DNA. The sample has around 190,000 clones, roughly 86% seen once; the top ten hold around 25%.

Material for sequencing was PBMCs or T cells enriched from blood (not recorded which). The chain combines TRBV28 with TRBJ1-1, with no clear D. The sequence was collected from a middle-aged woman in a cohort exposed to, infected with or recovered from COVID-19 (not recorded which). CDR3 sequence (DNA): TGTGCCATCAAACCACCCCCAGTGACTGAAGCTTTCTTT. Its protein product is CAIKPPPVTEAFF.